This T cell receptor beta chain is from a study of control samples from healthy donors and cancer patients. TCRdb keeps only in-frame clones here, not all; method: immunoSEQ multiplex PCR. The sample comprises fewer than 500,000 clones, about 93% of which are singletons, and approximately 6.3% rests with the top ten. V shed 8 bases and J shed 0 bases, with 15 bases lying between them. This CDR3 region has 15 residues. Per germline, CDR1 MNHEY and CDR2 SMNVEV (reference sequence). Input material: PBMCs. The receptor's source is a middle-aged man with head and neck cancer. The chain carries TRBV27 and TRBJ2-3; unclear D gene. The CDR3 loop is CASWGLRASTDTQYF. The CDR3 DNA reads TGTGCCAGCTGGGGTTTACGCGCTAGCACAGATACGCAGTATTTT.